This T cell receptor (beta chain) emerged from a study of cytomegalovirus exposure and HLA in healthy donors. Background on the study: HLA-typed donors contributed approximately 86 million unique TCRs, which were held in an early data release.

The PCR had 60 Vbeta and 13 Jbeta primers. The method was immunoSEQ multiplex PCR; TCRdb's version includes in-frame clones alone and lacks a portion of them. The repertoire consists of 100,000 to 150,000 clones, with roughly 74% occurring once and the leading ten covering 5.5% to 7.5%. Points on this clone: The antigen remains unidentified.

Germline CDR1 reads SGHAT; CDR2 reads FQNNGV. V was pared by 5 bases and J by 9 bases, with 15 bases of the junction left unmatched. CDR3 length equals 16 residues. Study results and caveats: An observed cluster of highly shared sequence variants was recorded as a likely sequencing artifact. A later analysis found most CMV-associated TCR beta chains apparently HLA-restricted. A missense DCLRE1C variant was associated with V- and J-gene trimming of TCR beta chains in a later analysis, and an independent cohort replicated the association.

This chain uses TRBV11-2 with TRBJ2-1; 8 positions match TRBD2. Input material: PBMCs. The receptor comes from a woman in her forties or fifties in good health and CMV-seropositive. The CDR3 region is CASSKGIAGNSGEQFF. Here the CDR3 DNA reads TGTGCCAGCAGCAAGGGGATAGCGGGGAACTCTGGTGAGCAGTTCTTC.